A single sample gave rise to the 14 T cell receptor beta chains below, sequenced in a study of T cell responses to AZD1222 COVID-19 vaccine. The assay was immunoSEQ multiplex PCR, and TCRdb's table has in-frame clones only and misses some. The sample consists of tens of thousands of clones, 90% of them appearing once. Source: peripheral blood, taken 28 days after the second AZD1222 dose. The receptors were gathered from an adult who received the AZD1222 COVID-19 vaccine.

This chain joins TRBV6-5 and TRBJ2-5, with 10 bases lining up with TRBD2. Per the germline V gene, CDR1 is MNHEY and CDR2 is SVGAGI. With V trimmed by 2 bases and J by 4 bases, 1 base remained unmatched. The CDR3 length is 14 residues. As DNA, the CDR3 is TGTGCCAGCAGTTACAGCGGGGGGGCAGAGACCCAGTACTTC. Its protein product is CASSYSGGAETQYF.

The V call is TRBV6-5, the J call TRBJ1-1; D might be TRBD1 (5 bases). Trimming removed 6 bases from V and 8 bases from J, with 16 bases in between. Per germline, CDR1 MNHEY and CDR2 SVGAGI. This CDR3 has 13 amino acids. The CDR3 spells CASRSLGTAEAFF. In nucleotides, the CDR3 is TGTGCCAGCAGATCCTTGGGGACCGCAGAAGCTTTCTTT.

The rearrangement links TRBV11-2 to TRBJ1-1, with TRBD1 matching over 9 bases. The germline CDR1 and CDR2 sequences are SGHAT and FQNNGV. The CDR3 is 13 amino acids. The ends lost 6 bases at V and 7 bases at J; junction bases unmatched: 6. CDR3 in amino acids: CASRNTGGVEAFF. In DNA, the CDR3 is TGTGCCAGCAGGAATACAGGGGGCGTTGAAGCTTTCTTT.

The chain recombines TRBV3-1 (or the pseudogene TRBV3-2) with TRBJ2-7, with D possibly TRBD2 on 6 matching bases. The CDR3 is 12 amino acids. Germline V lookup: CDR1 LGHDT, CDR2 YNNKEL (reference sequence). V lost 9 bases and J 3 bases, leaving 12 bases between the germline ends. This CDR3 is CASGGAGYEQYF. As DNA, the CDR3 is TGTGCCAGTGGAGGGGCGGGCTACGAGCAGTACTTC.

The chain couples TRBV6-8 to TRBJ1-3; D gene uncertain. V was clipped by 1 base and J by 0 bases, with 10 bases between them. The V gene's germline CDR1 is MNHGY and CDR2 SAAAGT. CDR3 length: 16 amino acids. CDR3 amino acids: CASSYYCPSSGNTIYF. The CDR3 DNA sequence: TGTGCCAGCAGTTACTATTGTCCTAGCTCTGGAAACACCATATATTTT.

The CDR3 loop reads CASKDSANYGYTF. CDR3 coding DNA: TGTGCCAGCAAAGACTCAGCCAACTATGGCTACACCTTC. The chain couples TRBV2 to TRBJ1-2; D call uncertain. From germline, CDR1 is SNHLY and CDR2 FYNNEI. The V end lost 7 bases, the J end lost 2 bases, and 11 bases lay between the germline ends. The CDR3 runs 13 residues.

The V and J genes are TRBV6-5 and TRBJ1-6; the D is unclear. The CDR3 totals 15 residues. The germline gives CDR1 MNHEY, CDR2 SVGAGI. V was trimmed by 0 bases and J by 7 bases, leaving 10 bases between them. The CDR3 DNA follows: TGTGCCAGCAGTTACTCAGGGCCCGGGAATTCACCCCTCCACTTT. This codes for CASSYSGPGNSPLHF.

CDR3 amino acids: CASKGQLIANSPLHF. As DNA, the CDR3 is TGTGCCAGCAAGGGACAGCTAATCGCAAATTCACCCCTCCACTTT. The chain employs TRBV28 and TRBJ1-6, with TRBD1 matching over 7 bases. V was pared by 7 bases and J by 7 bases, with 10 bases of the junction left unmatched. CDR1 is MDHEN and CDR2 is SYDVKM in the germline V gene. The CDR3 runs to 15 residues.

This clone was seen just once. The gene calls are TRBV19 and TRBJ2-3; TRBD1 aligns across 9 bases. The CDR3 has 15 residues. Unmatched junction bases numbered 6, after V lost 5 bases and J lost 3 bases. In germline, CDR1 is LNHDA, CDR2 SQIVND (reference sequence). The CDR3: CASSPRDRVTDTQYF. The CDR3 bases are TGTGCCAGTAGTCCCCGGGACAGGGTTACAGATACGCAGTATTTT.

This clone was detected only once. This chain connects TRBV7-2 to TRBJ2-1; 8 positions agree with TRBD1. CDR1 SGHTA and CDR2 FQGNSA come from the germline V gene. With V trimmed by 4 bases and J by 3 bases, 11 bases remained unmatched. The CDR3 consists of 17 residues. CDR3 region: CASSSHHRTGRYNEQFF. The DNA for the CDR3 is TGTGCCAGCAGCTCCCACCATCGGACAGGGCGCTACAATGAGCAGTTCTTC.

This chain connects TRBV3-1 (or the pseudogene TRBV3-2) to TRBJ1-6, with 10 bases that match TRBD1. CDR1 and CDR2 from the germline V gene are LGHDT and YNNKEL (reference sequence). Trimming cost V 1 base and J 7 bases; bases outside gene matches: 1. The CDR3 extends over 15 amino acids. CDR3 DNA sequence: TGTGCCAGCAGCCAAGGGACAGGGGGAAATTCACCCCTCCACTTT. Protein product: CASSQGTGGNSPLHF.

There are a few counts of this clone. The V gene is TRBV28, the J gene TRBJ2-7; D is possibly TRBD1 (5 bases). V was pared by 4 bases and J by 2 bases, with 9 bases between. This CDR3 is built from 13 residues. CDR1 is MDHEN, CDR2 SYDVKM, per germline. Here the CDR3 reads CASSSTVTYEQYF. CDR3 nucleotide sequence: TGTGCCAGCAGTTCGACAGTCACCTACGAGCAGTACTTC.

As for this clone: A junction boundary mismatches the germline segment, possibly from a read error. This chain joins TRBV11-1 and TRBJ2-3; 11 bases are shared with TRBD2. The germline CDR1 and CDR2 sequences are SGHAT and FQDESV (reference sequence). The CDR3 covers 15 residues. The CDR3 DNA reads as TGTGCCAGCAGCATAGCGGGGGGGCCTGTAGATACGCAGTATTTT. This encodes CASSIAGGPVDTQYF.

The rearrangement uses TRBV5-5 and TRBJ2-7; D gene unclear. This CDR3 is built from 14 residues. Trimming shortened V by 4 bases and J by 6 bases, and 17 bases separated the two germline ends. From germline, CDR1 is SGHKS and CDR2 YYEKEE (reference sequence). CDR3 DNA: TGTGCCAGCAGCCTCGAGAACGCCGTTGCCGAGCAGTACTTC. Translation: CASSLENAVAEQYF.